This T cell receptor beta chain was captured in a study of graft-versus-host responses after intestinal transplantation. The CDR3 consists of 15 residues. Trimming left V 3 bases short and J 3 bases short, with 14 bases between. Germline lookup yields CDR1 MDHEN and CDR2 SYDVKM. Repertoires were generated with immunoSEQ multiplex PCR, while TCRdb's copy carries only in-frame clones and drops some. The repertoire holds 35,000 to 45,000 clones, roughly 93% seen once, with less than 4.5% in the top ten. The sequences come from PBMCs, collected 700 to 850 days after intestinal transplantation. The chain couples TRBV28 to TRBJ1-1, with a possible D match to TRBD1 (6 bases). The source of this sequence is a human patient who received an intestinal transplant, so some T cells may come from the graft donor. CDR3 sequence: CASSFQYDRYTEAFF. As DNA, the CDR3 is TGTGCCAGCAGTTTTCAATACGACAGGTACACTGAAGCTTTCTTT.